Shown below are 6 T cell receptor beta chains from a single sample sequenced in a study of OX40 agonist ivuxolimab in advanced cancers. Libraries were prepared by immunoSEQ multiplex PCR; TCRdb keeps only in-frame clonotypes and omits some of them. Counted here are 60,000 to 100,000 clones, around 86% occurring once; the ten biggest clones make up roughly 0.26%. The source was CD4+ or CD8+ T cells sorted from blood, collected in a trial of the OX40 agonist ivuxolimab. The receptors stem from an adult with an advanced solid tumor such as melanoma, head and neck, liver or kidney cancer.

V gene TRBV7-2 combines with J gene TRBJ2-3; 8 bases are shared with TRBD1. V was pared by 4 bases and J by 1 base, with 1 base of the junction left unmatched. CDR3 length: 14 amino acids. Germline CDR1 is SGHTA and CDR2 is FQGNSA. The CDR3 DNA follows: TGTGCCAGCAGCTCGGGACAGGGCACAGATACGCAGTATTTT. This encodes CASSSGQGTDTQYF.

The sample holds one count of this clone. A read error may produce the germline difference seen at one junction end. The genes are TRBV28 and TRBJ2-1; 12 bases fit TRBD2. This CDR3 is built from 16 residues. Per germline, CDR1 MDHEN and CDR2 SYDVKM. DNA of the CDR3: TGTGCCAGCAGACCGACCGGGACTAGCGGGTACAATGGGCAGTTCTTC. Its translation: CASRPTGTSGYNGQFF.

V is TRBV19 and J is TRBJ1-2, with D maybe TRBD1 (5 bases). Germline V gives CDR1 LNHDA, CDR2 SQIVND (reference sequence). The length of the CDR3 is 15 residues. V was pared by 3 bases and J by 6 bases, with 17 bases between. The CDR3 spells CASSMGRVAINGYTF. In nucleotides, the CDR3 is TGTGCCAGTAGTATGGGCAGGGTAGCTATAAATGGCTACACCTTC.

The CDR3 sequence: CASSDSRAPASYEQYF. The CDR3, as DNA: TGTGCCAGCAGTGACTCTCGGGCTCCCGCATCCTACGAGCAGTACTTC. The V and J genes are TRBV6-4 and TRBJ2-7; D is ambiguous. The CDR3 spans 16 residues. Looked up from germline, CDR1 is MRHNA and CDR2 is SNTAGT. The V end was cut by 0 bases, the J end by 1 base, with 13 bases between.

J is TRBJ2-1 and V is TRBV19; 11 bases agree with TRBD2. The CDR3 runs to 14 residues. In germline, CDR1 is LNHDA, CDR2 SQIVND (reference sequence). V was clipped by 5 bases and J by 6 bases; unmatched bases: 3. The CDR3 reads CASSLAGGPNEQFF. The DNA of the CDR3 is TGTGCCAGTAGTTTAGCGGGAGGGCCCAATGAGCAGTTCTTC.

V is TRBV7-2 and J is TRBJ2-3; 8 bases fit TRBD2. CDR1 is SGHTA, CDR2 FQGNSA, per germline. This CDR3 is built from 19 residues. J was trimmed by 2 bases and V by 4 bases; bases with no gene match: 17. The CDR3 reads CASSYGEREFTFYTDTQYF. The CDR3 nucleotides read TGTGCCAGCAGCTACGGGGAGCGGGAGTTTACCTTTTACACAGATACGCAGTATTTT.